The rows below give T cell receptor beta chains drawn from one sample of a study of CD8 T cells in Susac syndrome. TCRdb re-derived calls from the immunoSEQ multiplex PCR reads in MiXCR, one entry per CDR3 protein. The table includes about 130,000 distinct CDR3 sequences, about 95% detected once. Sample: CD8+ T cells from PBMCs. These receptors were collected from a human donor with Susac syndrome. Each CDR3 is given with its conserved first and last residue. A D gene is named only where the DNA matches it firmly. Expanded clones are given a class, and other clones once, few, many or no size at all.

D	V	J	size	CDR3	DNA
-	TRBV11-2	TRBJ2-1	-	CASSLDFQGEQFF	TGTGCCAGCAGCTTAGATTTCCAAGGTGAGCAGTTCTTC
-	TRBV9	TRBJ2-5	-	CASSPGNGETQYF	TGTGCCAGCAGCCCCGGGAACGGGGAGACCCAGTACTTC
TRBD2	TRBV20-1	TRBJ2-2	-	CSARERDYRRGELFF	TGCAGTGCTAGAGAGCGGGACTACCGAAGGGGGGAGCTGTTTTTT
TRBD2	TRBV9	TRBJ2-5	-	CASSPFGTSIKETQYF	TGTGCCAGCAGCCCTTTCGGGACTAGCATAAAAGAGACCCAGTACTTC
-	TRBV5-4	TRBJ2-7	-	CASNSSPLEQYF	TGTGCCAGCAACTCAAGTCCCCTCGAGCAGTACTTC
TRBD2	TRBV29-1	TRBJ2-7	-	CSVEREVPYEQYF	TGCAGCGTAGAGCGGGAGGTACCCTACGAGCAGTACTTC
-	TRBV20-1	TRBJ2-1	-	CSARTHNSEAYEQFF	TGCAGTGCTAGAACTCATAATAGCGAGGCGTATGAGCAGTTCTTC
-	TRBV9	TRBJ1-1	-	CASSGPGYTEAFF	TGTGCCAGCAGCGGACCGGGATACACTGAAGCTTTCTTT
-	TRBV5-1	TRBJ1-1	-	CASSEGGGEAFF	TGCGCCAGCAGCGAAGGGGGTGGTGAAGCTTTCTTT
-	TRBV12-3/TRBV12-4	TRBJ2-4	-	CASSLVGLGDIQYF	TGTGCCAGCAGTTTAGTGGGCCTGGGGGACATTCAGTACTTC
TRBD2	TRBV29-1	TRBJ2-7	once	CSVEAPGLANNYEQYF	TGCAGCGTTGAAGCACCGGGACTAGCGAACAACTACGAGCAGTACTTC
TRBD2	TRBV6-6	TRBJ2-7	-	CASCPQLAGDDEQYF	TGTGCCAGCTGCCCCCAATTGGCGGGAGATGACGAGCAGTACTTC
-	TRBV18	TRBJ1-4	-	CASSPRGSGLFF	TGTGCCAGCTCACCACGAGGGAGTGGACTGTTTTTT
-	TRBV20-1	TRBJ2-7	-	CSADRDSTYEQYF	TGCAGTGCGGACCGGGACTCAACCTACGAGCAGTACTTC
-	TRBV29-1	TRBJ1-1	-	CSALSGDGTEAFF	TGCAGCGCCCTTTCAGGGGATGGAACTGAAGCTTTCTTT
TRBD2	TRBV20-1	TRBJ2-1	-	CSARPGGSSYNEQFF	TGCAGTGCTAGACCCGGGGGGAGCTCCTACAATGAGCAGTTCTTC
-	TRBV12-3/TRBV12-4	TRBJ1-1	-	CASSLEAGSLGSEAFF	TGTGCCAGCAGTTTAGAGGCAGGGTCTTTGGGAAGTGAAGCTTTCTTT
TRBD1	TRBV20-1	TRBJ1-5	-	CSARGDSPDQPQHF	TGCAGTGCTAGAGGGGACAGCCCCGATCAGCCCCAGCATTTT
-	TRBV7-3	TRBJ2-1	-	CASGRGYNEQFF	TGTGCCAGCGGGAGAGGGTACAATGAGCAGTTCTTC
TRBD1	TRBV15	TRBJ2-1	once	CATRGQEAYNEQFF	TGTGCCACCAGGGGACAGGAGGCCTACAATGAGCAGTTCTTC
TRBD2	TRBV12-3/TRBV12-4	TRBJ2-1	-	CASSFPGGPPYNEQFF	TGTGCCAGCAGTTTCCCGGGAGGACCGCCCTACAATGAGCAGTTCTTC
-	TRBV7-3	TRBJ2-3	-	CASSLKGPTSGTDTQYF	TGTGCCAGCAGCTTAAAGGGGCCCACTTCGGGCACAGATACGCAGTATTTT
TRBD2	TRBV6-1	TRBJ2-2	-	CASSEVAGGSTGELFF	TGTGCCAGCAGTGAAGTTGCGGGAGGTTCGACCGGGGAGCTGTTTTTT
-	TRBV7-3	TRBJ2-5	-	CASSLRGRGAGGTLETQYF	TGTGCCAGCAGCTTACGGGGAAGGGGCGCAGGTGGGACGCTGGAGACCCAGTACTTC
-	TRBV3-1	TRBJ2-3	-	CASSQERSADTQYF	TGTGCCAGCAGCCAAGAGCGGAGCGCAGATACGCAGTATTTT
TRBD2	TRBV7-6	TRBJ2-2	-	CASSSERDGSTGELFF	TGTGCCAGCAGCTCTGAGCGGGACGGTAGCACCGGGGAGCTGTTTTTT
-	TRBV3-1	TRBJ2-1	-	CASSPQGREAYNEQFF	TGTGCCAGCAGCCCCCAGGGTAGGGAGGCCTACAATGAGCAGTTCTTC
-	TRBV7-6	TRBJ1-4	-	CASSLNLAGSMDEKLFF	TGTGCCAGCAGCTTAAATCTGGCGGGGTCGATGGATGAAAAACTGTTTTTT
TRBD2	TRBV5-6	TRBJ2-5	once	CASSLVSGPVQETQYF	TGTGCCAGCAGCTTAGTTAGCGGGCCAGTTCAAGAGACCCAGTACTTC
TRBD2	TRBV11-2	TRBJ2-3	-	CASPSGRRTDTQYF	TGTGCCAGCCCTAGCGGGAGGCGGACAGATACGCAGTATTTT
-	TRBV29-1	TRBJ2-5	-	CSVVGGVDRVNQETQYF	TGCAGCGTTGTGGGAGGGGTGGACAGGGTAAACCAAGAGACCCAGTACTTC
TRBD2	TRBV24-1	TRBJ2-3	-	CATSARLAGDLADTQYF	TGTGCCACCAGTGCCCGACTAGCGGGAGATCTTGCAGATACGCAGTATTTT
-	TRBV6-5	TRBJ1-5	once	CASSASLRPNQPQHF	TGTGCCAGCAGTGCGTCTCTCCGCCCCAATCAGCCCCAGCATTTT
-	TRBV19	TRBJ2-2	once	CASSIGQQTTGELFF	TGTGCCAGTAGTATAGGACAGCAAACCACCGGGGAGCTGTTTTTT
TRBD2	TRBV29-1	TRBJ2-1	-	CSPARLAGANEQFF	TGCAGCCCCGCTCGGCTAGCGGGAGCAAATGAGCAGTTCTTC
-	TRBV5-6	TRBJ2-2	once	CASSLNWDTNTGELFF	TGTGCCAGCAGCTTAAACTGGGATACGAACACCGGGGAGCTGTTTTTT
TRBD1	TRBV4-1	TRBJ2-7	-	CASSTARDRVYEQYF	TGCGCCAGCAGCACGGCCCGGGACAGGGTTTACGAGCAGTACTTC
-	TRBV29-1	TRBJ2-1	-	CSGDREGLDEQFF	TGCAGCGGTGACAGGGAGGGCCTCGATGAGCAGTTCTTC
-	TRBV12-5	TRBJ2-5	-	CASGLVGSGAGETQYF	TGTGCTAGTGGTTTGGTCGGATCGGGGGCTGGTGAGACCCAGTACTTC
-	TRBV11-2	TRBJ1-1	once	CASSNEGGVEVMNTEAFF	TGTGCCAGCAGCAATGAAGGGGGTGTGGAAGTCATGAACACTGAAGCTTTCTTT
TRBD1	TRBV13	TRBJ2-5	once	CASSQRGQGRFGETQYF	TGTGCCAGCAGCCAAAGGGGACAGGGAAGGTTCGGAGAGACCCAGTACTTC
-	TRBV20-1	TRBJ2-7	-	CSARDQGRWEQYF	TGCAGTGCTAGAGATCAGGGGCGATGGGAGCAGTACTTC
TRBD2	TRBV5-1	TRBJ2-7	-	CASSFTSGRIDYEQYF	TGCGCCAGCAGCTTTACTAGCGGGAGGATCGACTACGAGCAGTACTTC
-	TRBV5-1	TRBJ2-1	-	CASSSPGTPDEQFF	TGCGCCAGCAGCTCACCTGGAACCCCCGATGAGCAGTTCTTC
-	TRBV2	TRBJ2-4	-	CASSSGVLAKNIQYF	TGTGCCAGCAGTTCAGGGGTCTTAGCCAAAAACATTCAGTACTTC
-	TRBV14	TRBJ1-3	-	CASSRGTTGNTIYF	TGTGCCAGCAGCCGCGGGACGACTGGAAACACCATATATTTT